Detailed here is one T cell receptor beta chain. Its antigen is as yet unknown. This entry belongs to a study of cytomegalovirus exposure and HLA in healthy donors. Germline values: CDR1 SGHAT, CDR2 FQDESV (reference sequence). The CDR3 covers 14 residues. Trimming removed 10 bases from V and 2 bases from J; junction bases left unmatched: 9. Notes on the study in general: One cluster of highly shared sequence variants probably arose as a sequencing artifact.

PCR involved 60 Vbeta and 13 Jbeta primers. The protocol was immunoSEQ multiplex PCR, while the TCRdb copy is restricted to in-frame clones and leaves out a portion. The data contain 150,000 to 200,000 clones, roughly 75% of them seen just once; the ten biggest clones take up about 7.7%. The J gene is TRBJ1-1, the V gene TRBV11-1, with 8 bases matching TRBD1. This receptor was identified in a woman between 35 and 50 years old in good health and CMV-seropositive. Input material: PBMCs. The CDR3 nucleotides are TGTGCCACCGCACCAGACAGGGGCAACACTGAAGCTTTCTTT. Its protein is CATAPDRGNTEAFF.